This TCR beta chain was documented in a study of radiation and T cells in renal cell carcinoma. Whole-study findings and limits: In blood, top tumor clones expanded by 2 weeks, shrinking by 4. Without pretreatment biopsies, baseline tumor clonotype presence was undetermined.

Of note for this clone: Its antigen is not identified.

The table came from immunoSEQ multiplex PCR; TCRdb's copy has only in-frame clones and leaves some out. The sample contains under 150,000 clones, 70% to 90% of which appear only once. Time point described: blood 2 weeks post-SBRT. The treatment was: 15 Gy SBRT to primary tumor, nephrectomy 4 weeks later. Blood was sampled at baseline, 2 weeks and 4 weeks after SBRT. Deletions cut 3 bases from V and 1 base from J, with 8 bases between. Germline V lookup: CDR1 SGHRS, CDR2 YFSETQ. The CDR3 has 14 residues. The chain joins TRBV5-1 to TRBJ2-1, with TRBD2 as a possible D gene (5 bases). This receptor was obtained from a woman aged 55-70 years with renal cell carcinoma. The input for sequencing was blood, taken from a patient whose treatment included radiotherapy and nephrectomy. The CDR3 coding sequence is TGCGCCAGCAGCTCCAGCGGTTCCTACAATGAGCAGTTCTTC. It is translated as CASSSSGSYNEQFF.